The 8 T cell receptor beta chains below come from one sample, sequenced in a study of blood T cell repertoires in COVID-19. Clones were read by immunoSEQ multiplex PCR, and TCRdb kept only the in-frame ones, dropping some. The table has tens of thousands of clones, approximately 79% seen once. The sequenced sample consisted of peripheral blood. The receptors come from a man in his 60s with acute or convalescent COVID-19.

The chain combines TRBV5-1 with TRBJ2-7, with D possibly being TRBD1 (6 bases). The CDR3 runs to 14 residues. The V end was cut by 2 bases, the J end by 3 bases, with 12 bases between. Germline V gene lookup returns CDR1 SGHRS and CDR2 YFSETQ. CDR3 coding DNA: TGCGCCAGCAGCTTAGTCGGCAGGGGCTACGAGCAGTACTTC. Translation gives CASSLVGRGYEQYF.

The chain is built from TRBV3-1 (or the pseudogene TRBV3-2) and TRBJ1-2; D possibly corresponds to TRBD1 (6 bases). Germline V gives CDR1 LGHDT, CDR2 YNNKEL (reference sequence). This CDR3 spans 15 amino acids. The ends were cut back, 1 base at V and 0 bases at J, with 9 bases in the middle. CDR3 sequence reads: CASSQATGTNYGYTF. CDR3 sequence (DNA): TGTGCCAGCAGCCAAGCGACAGGAACTAACTATGGCTACACCTTC.

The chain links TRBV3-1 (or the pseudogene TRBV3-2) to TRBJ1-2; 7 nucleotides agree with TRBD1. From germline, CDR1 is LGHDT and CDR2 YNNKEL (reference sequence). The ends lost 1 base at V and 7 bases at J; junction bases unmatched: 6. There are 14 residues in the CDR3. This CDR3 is CASSQAGTVLGYTF. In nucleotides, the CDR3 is TGTGCCAGCAGCCAAGCCGGGACAGTTCTTGGCTACACCTTC.

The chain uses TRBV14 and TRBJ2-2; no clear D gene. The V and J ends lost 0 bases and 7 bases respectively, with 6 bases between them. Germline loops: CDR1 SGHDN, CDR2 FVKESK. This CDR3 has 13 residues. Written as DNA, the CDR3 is TGTGCCAGCAGCCAAGATCTAAACGGGGAGCTGTTTTTT. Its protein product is CASSQDLNGELFF.

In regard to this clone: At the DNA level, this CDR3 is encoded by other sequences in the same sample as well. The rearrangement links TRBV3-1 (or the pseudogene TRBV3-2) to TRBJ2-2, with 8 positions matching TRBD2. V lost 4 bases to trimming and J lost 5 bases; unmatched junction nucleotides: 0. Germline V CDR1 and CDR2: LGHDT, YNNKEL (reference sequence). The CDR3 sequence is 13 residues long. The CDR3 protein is CASSPGGTGELFF. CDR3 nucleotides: TGTGCCAGCAGCCCGGGGGGGACCGGGGAGCTGTTTTTT.

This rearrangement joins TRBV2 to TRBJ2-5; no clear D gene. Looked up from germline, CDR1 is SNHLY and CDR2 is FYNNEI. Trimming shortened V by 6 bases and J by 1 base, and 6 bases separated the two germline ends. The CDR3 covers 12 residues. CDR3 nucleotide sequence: TGTGCCAGCAGGCAGGCCCAAGAGACCCAGTACTTC. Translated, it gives CASRQAQETQYF.

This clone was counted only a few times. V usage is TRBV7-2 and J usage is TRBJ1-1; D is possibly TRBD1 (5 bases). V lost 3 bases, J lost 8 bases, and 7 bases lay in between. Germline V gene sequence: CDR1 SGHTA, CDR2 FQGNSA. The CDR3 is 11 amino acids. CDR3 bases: TGTGCCAGCAGCTTTGACAGAGAAGCTTTCTTT. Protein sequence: CASSFDREAFF.

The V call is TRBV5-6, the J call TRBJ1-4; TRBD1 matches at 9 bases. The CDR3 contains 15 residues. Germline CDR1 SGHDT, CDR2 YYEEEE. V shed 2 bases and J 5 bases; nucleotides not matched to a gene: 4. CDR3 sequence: CASSFEGTGNEKLFF. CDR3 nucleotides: TGTGCCAGCAGCTTCGAAGGGACAGGGAATGAAAAACTGTTTTTT.